This T cell receptor beta chain was identified in a study of CD8+ T cells in alopecia areata. V lost 4 bases to trimming and J lost 5 bases, with 20 bases between them. Germline CDR1 MDHEN, CDR2 SYDVKM. The CDR3 covers 16 residues. The authors extracted RNA and reverse transcribed it into cDNA as the sequencing template. The repertoire was sequenced with immunoSEQ multiplex PCR; TCRdb's copy has only in-frame clones and lacks some. Of 65,000 to 100,000 clones listed, roughly 51% are singletons. The rearrangement links TRBV28 to TRBJ1-1; D ambiguous. The sequenced sample consisted of NKG2D-high CD8+ T cells sorted from blood. This TCR was sampled from a human donor with alopecia areata. This chain's CDR3 is CASSSDPLIYQTEAFF. As DNA, the CDR3 is TGTGCCAGCAGTTCCGACCCCCTAATATATCAAACTGAAGCTTTCTTT.